This paragraph reports one T cell receptor beta chain. Reverse transcription of roughly 0.45 to 1 ug RNA used random hexamers. The CDR3 of TCR beta was amplified by immunoSEQ multiplex PCR across 54 Vbeta and 13 Jbeta. TCRdb ran MiXCR on the immunoSEQ multiplex PCR reads and lists one entry per CDR3 protein. The table lists approximately 200,000 distinct CDR3 sequences, approximately 95% of them singletons. Looked up from germline, CDR1 is SGHRS and CDR2 is YFSETQ. Trimming removed 0 bases from V and 1 base from J; junction bases left unmatched: 2. CDR3 length: 15 residues. TCR beta sequences were obtained from blood CD8+ and CD4+ T cells. Relapsing-remitting disease, either stable or active, was present in the treatment-naive patients who were the multiple sclerosis controls. It was negative isolation that provided the CD8+ and CD4+ T cells, whereas TEMRA cells were enriched by FACS. This sample was taken from a study of CD8 T cells in Susac syndrome.

The rearrangement joins TRBV5-1 to TRBJ2-3; 7 bases fit TRBD2. The sample comprised CD4+ T cells from PBMCs. This TCR was recovered from a human donor with multiple sclerosis. This CDR3 is CASSLVAGGTDTQYF. CDR3 DNA sequence: TGCGCCAGCAGCTTGGTTGCGGGGGGCACAGATACGCAGTATTTT. Based on the CDR3 plus reference TRBV5-1 and TRBJ2-3, the full variable domain is KAGVTQTPRYLIKTRGQQVTLSCSPISGHRSVSWYQQTPGQGLQFLFEYFSETQRNKGNFPGRFSGRQFSNSRSEMNVSTLELGDSALYLCASSLVAGGTDTQYFGPGTRLTVL.